This T cell receptor (beta chain) was recovered during a study of control samples from healthy donors and cancer patients. The CDR3 has 15 residues. Trimming removed 5 bases from V and 5 bases from J, with 16 bases in between. Germline CDR1 reads SGHNT; CDR2 reads YENEEA. Measured with immunoSEQ multiplex PCR; TCRdb has only the in-frame clones, and not every one. The data show some 95,000 clones, about 91% seen once. The sequence was obtained from a man aged 25-45 years in good health. Sample: blood. The gene calls are TRBV11-3 and TRBJ2-1, with D perhaps given as TRBD1 or TRBD2 (6 bases each). CDR3 residues: CASSPLGGEDNEQFF. As DNA, the CDR3 is TGTGCCAGCAGCCCACTGGGGGGCGAGGACAATGAGCAGTTCTTC.